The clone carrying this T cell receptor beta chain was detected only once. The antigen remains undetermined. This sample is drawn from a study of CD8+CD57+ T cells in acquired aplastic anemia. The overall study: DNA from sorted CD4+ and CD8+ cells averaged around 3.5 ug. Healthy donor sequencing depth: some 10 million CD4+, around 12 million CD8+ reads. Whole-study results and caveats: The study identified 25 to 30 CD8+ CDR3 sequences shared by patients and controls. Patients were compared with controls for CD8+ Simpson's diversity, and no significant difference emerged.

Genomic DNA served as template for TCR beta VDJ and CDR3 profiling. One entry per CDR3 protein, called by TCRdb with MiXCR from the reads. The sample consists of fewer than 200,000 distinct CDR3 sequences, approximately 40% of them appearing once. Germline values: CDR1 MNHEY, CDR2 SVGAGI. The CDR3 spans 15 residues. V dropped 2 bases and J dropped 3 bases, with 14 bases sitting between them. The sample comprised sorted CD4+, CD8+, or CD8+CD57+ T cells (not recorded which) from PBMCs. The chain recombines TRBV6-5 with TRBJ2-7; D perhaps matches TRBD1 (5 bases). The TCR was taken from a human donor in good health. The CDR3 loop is CASSYEQGSVYEQYF. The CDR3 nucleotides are TGTGCCAGCAGTTACGAGCAGGGTAGTGTCTACGAGCAGTACTTC.